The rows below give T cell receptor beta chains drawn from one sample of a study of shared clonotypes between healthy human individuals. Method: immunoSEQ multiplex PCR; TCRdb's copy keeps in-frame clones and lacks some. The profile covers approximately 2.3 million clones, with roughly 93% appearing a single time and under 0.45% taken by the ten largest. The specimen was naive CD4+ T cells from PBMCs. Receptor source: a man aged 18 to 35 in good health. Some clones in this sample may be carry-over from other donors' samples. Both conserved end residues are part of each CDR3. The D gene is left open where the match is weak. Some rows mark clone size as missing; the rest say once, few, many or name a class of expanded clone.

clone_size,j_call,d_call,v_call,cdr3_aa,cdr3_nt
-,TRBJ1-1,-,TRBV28,CASSPTGMNTEAFF,TGTGCCAGCAGTCCCACAGGCATGAACACTGAAGCTTTCTTT
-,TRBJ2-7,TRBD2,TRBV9,CASSAEVAGGSYEQYF,TGTGCCAGCAGCGCCGAGGTAGCGGGAGGATCCTACGAGCAGTACTTC
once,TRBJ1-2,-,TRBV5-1,CASSIQPEYGYTF,TGCGCCAGCAGTATACAACCCGAGTATGGCTACACCTTC
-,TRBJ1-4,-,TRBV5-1,CASSRGSTNEKLFF,TGCGCCAGCAGCCGGGGATCAACTAATGAAAAACTGTTTTTT
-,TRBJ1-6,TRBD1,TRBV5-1,CASSSGGFPYNSPLHF,TGCGCCAGCTCGTCAGGGGGCTTTCCGTATAATTCACCCCTCCACTTT
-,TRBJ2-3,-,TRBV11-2,CASRPITTSTDTQYF,TGTGCCAGCAGACCAATAACGACTAGCACAGATACGCAGTATTTT
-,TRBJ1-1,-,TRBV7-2,CASSQSGANTEAFF,TGTGCCAGCAGCCAGTCGGGGGCTAACACTGAAGCTTTCTTT
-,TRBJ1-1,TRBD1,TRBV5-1,CASSSRTGNTEAFF,TGCGCCAGCAGCTCGCGGACAGGGAACACTGAAGCTTTCTTT
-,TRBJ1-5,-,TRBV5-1,CASSALRGRGPQHF,TGCGCCAGCAGCGCCCTCCGGGGCAGAGGGCCCCAGCATTTT
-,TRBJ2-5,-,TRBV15,CATSSGQFQETQYF,TGTGCCACCAGCAGTGGACAGTTCCAAGAGACCCAGTACTTC
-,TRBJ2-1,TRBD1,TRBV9,CASSGGMWTGVYNEQFF,TGTGCCAGCAGCGGTGGAATGTGGACAGGGGTATACAATGAGCAGTTCTTC
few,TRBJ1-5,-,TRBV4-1,CASSQASRDQPQHF,TGCGCCAGCAGCCAGGCGAGCAGAGATCAGCCCCAGCATTTT
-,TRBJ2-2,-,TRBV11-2,CASSRNTGELFF,TGTGCCAGCAGCCGGAACACCGGGGAGCTGTTTTTT
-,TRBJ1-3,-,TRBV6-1,CASTPLAAGNTIYF,TGTGCCAGCACCCCGCTGGCGGCTGGAAACACCATATATTTT
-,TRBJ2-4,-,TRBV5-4,CASSFAQGAKNIQYF,TGTGCCAGCAGCTTTGCTCAGGGGGCCAAAAACATTCAGTACTTC
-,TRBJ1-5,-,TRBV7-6,CASSPREGQPQHF,TGTGCCAGCAGCCCCCGGGAGGGGCAGCCCCAGCATTTT
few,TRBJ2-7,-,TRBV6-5,CASSTRTADYEQYF,TGTGCCAGCAGTACCCGGACTGCAGACTACGAGCAGTACTTC
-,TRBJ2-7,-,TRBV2,CASSRYEQYF,TGTGCCAGCAGTCGATACGAGCAGTACTTC
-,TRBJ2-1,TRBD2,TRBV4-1,CASSLVASGNSNEQFF,TGCGCCAGCAGCTTGGTGGCTAGCGGGAATTCGAATGAGCAGTTCTTC
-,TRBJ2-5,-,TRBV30,CAWSPGHRQETQYF,TGTGCCTGGAGCCCGGGACACCGACAAGAGACCCAGTACTTC
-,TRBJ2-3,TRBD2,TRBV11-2,CASSTRTSMDTQYF,TGTGCCAGCAGCACCCGGACTAGCATGGATACGCAGTATTTT
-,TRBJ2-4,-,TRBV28,CASTQEAKNIQYF,TGTGCCAGCACCCAAGAAGCCAAAAACATTCAGTACTTC
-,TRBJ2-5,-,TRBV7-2,CASSLQWGETQYF,TGTGCCAGCAGCTTGCAGTGGGGAGAGACCCAGTACTTC
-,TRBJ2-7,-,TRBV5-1,CASSLTGLGSYEQYF,TGCGCCAGCAGCTTGACAGGGTTGGGGTCCTACGAGCAGTACTTC
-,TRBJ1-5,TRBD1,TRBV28,CASSSGQGASQPQHF,TGTGCCAGCAGCAGCGGACAGGGGGCGAGTCAGCCCCAGCATTTT
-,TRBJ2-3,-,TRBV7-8,CASSFTGVDTQYF,TGTGCCAGCAGCTTTACGGGAGTGGATACGCAGTATTTT
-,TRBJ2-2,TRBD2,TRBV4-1,CASSAPGGTSGTGELFF,TGCGCCAGCAGCGCTCCGGGAGGGACGTCGGGCACCGGGGAGCTGTTTTTT
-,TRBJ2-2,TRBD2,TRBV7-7,CASSPIAGSPGELFF,TGTGCCAGCAGTCCGATAGCGGGCAGCCCCGGGGAGCTGTTTTTT
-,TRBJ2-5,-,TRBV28,CASSLSSRETQYF,TGTGCCAGCAGTTTATCATCAAGGGAGACCCAGTACTTC
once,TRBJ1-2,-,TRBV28,CASSPRGGAKYGYTF,TGTGCCAGCAGCCCGAGGGGGGGGGCAAAGTATGGCTACACCTTC
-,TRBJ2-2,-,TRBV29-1,CSVEEGSAGELFF,TGCAGCGTTGAAGAGGGTTCCGCCGGGGAGCTGTTTTTT
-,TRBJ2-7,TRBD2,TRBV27,CASSLSTGGIPGEQYF,TGTGCCAGCAGTTTATCGACGGGAGGGATCCCAGGGGAGCAGTACTTC
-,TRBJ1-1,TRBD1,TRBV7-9,CANHGQGEAAEAFF,TGTGCCAACCACGGCCAGGGGGAAGCAGCTGAAGCTTTCTTT
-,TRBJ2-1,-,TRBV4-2,CASSRRGSARVGDNEQFF,TGTGCCAGCAGTCGGCGGGGCAGTGCCAGGGTCGGAGACAATGAGCAGTTCTTC
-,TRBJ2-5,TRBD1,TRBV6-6,CASSRTGETQYF,TGTGCCAGCAGTAGGACAGGGGAGACCCAGTACTTC
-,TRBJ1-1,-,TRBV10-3,CAISEWGDGADTEAFF,TGTGCCATCAGTGAGTGGGGGGACGGAGCTGACACTGAAGCTTTCTTT
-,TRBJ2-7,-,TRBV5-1,CASSLARDFSYEQYF,TGCGCCAGCAGCTTGGCGAGGGACTTTTCCTACGAGCAGTACTTC